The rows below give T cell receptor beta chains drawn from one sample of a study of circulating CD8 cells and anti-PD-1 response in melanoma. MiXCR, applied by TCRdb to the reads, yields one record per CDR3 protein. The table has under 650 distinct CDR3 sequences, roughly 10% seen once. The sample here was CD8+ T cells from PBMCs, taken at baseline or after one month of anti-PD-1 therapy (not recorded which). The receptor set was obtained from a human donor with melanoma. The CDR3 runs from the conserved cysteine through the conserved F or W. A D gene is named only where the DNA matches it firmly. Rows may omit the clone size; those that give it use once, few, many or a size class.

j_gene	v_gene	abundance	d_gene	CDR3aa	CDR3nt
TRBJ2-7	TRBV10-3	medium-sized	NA	CAITGPEGAQYF	TGTGCCATCACCGGACCGGAGGGAGCGCAGTACTTC
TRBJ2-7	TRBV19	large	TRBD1	CASSRTGFSYEQYF	TGTGCCAGTAGTCGGACAGGCTTTTCCTACGAGCAGTACTTC
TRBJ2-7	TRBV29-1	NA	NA	CSVGQTEQYF	TGCAGCGTCGGACAGACCGAGCAGTACTTC
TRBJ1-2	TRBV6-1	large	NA	CASSEMGNYGYTF	TGTGCCAGCAGTGAAATGGGGAACTATGGCTACACCTTC
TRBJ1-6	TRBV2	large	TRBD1	CASSQGVRGSPLHF	TGTGCCAGCAGTCAGGGGGTCCGTGGTTCACCCCTCCACTTT
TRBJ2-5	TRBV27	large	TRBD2	CASSPTVAGAETQYF	TGTGCCAGTTCACCCACGGTAGCGGGGGCAGAGACCCAGTACTTC
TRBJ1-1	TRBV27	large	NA	CASDHSMGSGTEAFF	TGTGCCAGCGACCATTCTATGGGGTCGGGGACTGAAGCTTTCTTT
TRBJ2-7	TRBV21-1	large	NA	CASSTAASGGGSSYEQYF	TGTGCCAGCAGCACAGCGGCTAGCGGGGGGGGCTCCTCCTACGAGCAGTACTTC
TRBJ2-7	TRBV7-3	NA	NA	CASSLTGGQRDEQYF	TGTGCCAGCAGCTTAACGGGGGGTCAGCGTGACGAGCAGTACTTC
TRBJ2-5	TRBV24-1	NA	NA	CATSDGRTETQYF	TGTGCCACCAGTGATGGTAGGACAGAGACCCAGTACTTC
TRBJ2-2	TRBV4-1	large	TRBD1	CASSLTPGTANTGELFF	TGCGCCAGCAGCCTTACTCCCGGGACAGCGAACACCGGGGAGCTGTTTTTT
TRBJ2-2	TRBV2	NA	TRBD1	CASSGVQGAGTGELFF	TGTGCCAGCAGTGGGGTCCAGGGGGCTGGAACCGGGGAGCTGTTTTTT
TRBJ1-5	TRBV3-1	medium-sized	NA	CASSQGRQPQHF	TGTGCCAGCAGCCAAGGCAGACAGCCCCAGCATTTT
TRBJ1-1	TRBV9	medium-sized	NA	CASSPSGRSTEAFF	TGTGCCAGCAGCCCGAGCGGGAGGTCCACTGAAGCTTTCTTT
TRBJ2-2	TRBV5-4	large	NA	CASSIRGAGELFF	TGTGCCAGCAGCATCAGAGGGGCCGGGGAGCTGTTTTTT
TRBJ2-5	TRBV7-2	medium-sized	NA	CASSLARTSETQYF	TGTGCCAGCAGCTTAGCTAGGACTTCAGAGACCCAGTACTTC
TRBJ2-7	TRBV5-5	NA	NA	CASSFLYGDRAYEQYF	TGTGCCAGCAGCTTTTTGTACGGCGACAGAGCCTACGAGCAGTACTTC
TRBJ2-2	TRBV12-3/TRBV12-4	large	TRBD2	CASSFGRGGAGELFF	TGTGCCAGCAGTTTCGGACGGGGGGGCGCCGGGGAGCTGTTTTTT
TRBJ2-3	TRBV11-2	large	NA	CASRGLGADTQYF	TGTGCCAGCAGAGGGCTGGGTGCAGATACGCAGTATTTT
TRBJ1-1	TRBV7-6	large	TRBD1	CASSPGTGGREAFF	TGTGCCAGCAGCCCAGGGACAGGGGGGCGTGAAGCTTTCTTT
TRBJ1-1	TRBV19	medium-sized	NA	CASRLQGNTEAFF	TGTGCCAGTAGGCTACAGGGGAACACTGAAGCTTTCTTT
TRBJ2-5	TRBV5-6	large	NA	CASSSTNTRETQYF	TGTGCCAGCAGCTCGACGAACACTAGGGAGACCCAGTACTTC
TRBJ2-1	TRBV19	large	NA	CASSIARNEQFF	TGTGCCAGTAGTATAGCGAGAAATGAGCAGTTCTTC
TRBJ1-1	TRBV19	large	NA	CASCLQGAVTEAFF	TGTGCCAGCTGCTTACAGGGTGCGGTCACTGAAGCTTTCTTT
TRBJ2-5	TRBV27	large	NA	CASSLIGPRGAVEETQYF	TGTGCCAGCAGTTTAATAGGGCCCCGGGGCGCGGTTGAAGAGACCCAGTACTTC
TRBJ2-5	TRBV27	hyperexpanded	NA	CASSLRRQETQYF	TGTGCCAGCAGTTTGCGTCGCCAAGAGACCCAGTACTTC
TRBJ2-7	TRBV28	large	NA	CASSFRATSYEQYF	TGTGCCAGCAGTTTTCGGGCCACTTCCTACGAGCAGTACTTC
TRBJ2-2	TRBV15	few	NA	CATKANTGELFF	TGTGCCACCAAAGCAAACACCGGGGAGCTGTTTTTT
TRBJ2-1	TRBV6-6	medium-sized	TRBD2	CASSYGGDNEQFF	TGTGCCAGCAGTTACGGGGGGGACAATGAGCAGTTCTTC
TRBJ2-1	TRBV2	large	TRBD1	CASSVVGQGKNEQFF	TGTGCCAGCAGTGTAGTCGGACAGGGCAAAAATGAGCAGTTCTTC
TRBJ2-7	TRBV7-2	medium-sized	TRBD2	CASSLFAGGENEQYF	TGTGCCAGCAGCTTATTTGCGGGGGGCGAGAACGAGCAGTACTTC
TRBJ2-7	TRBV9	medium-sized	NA	CASSAAGTDYEQYF	TGTGCCAGCAGCGCCGCCGGGACGGACTACGAGCAGTACTTC
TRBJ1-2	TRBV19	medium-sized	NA	CASSIGRRGYTF	TGTGCCAGTAGTATCGGGCGAAGGGGCTACACCTTC
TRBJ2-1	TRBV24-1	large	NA	CATEYGNEQFF	TGTGCCACCGAGTATGGCAATGAGCAGTTCTTC
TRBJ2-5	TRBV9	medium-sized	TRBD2	CASSPRIGLEETQYF	TGTGCCAGCAGCCCACGAATCGGACTAGAAGAGACCCAGTACTTC
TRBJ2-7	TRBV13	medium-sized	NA	CASSLEGSEQYF	TGTGCCAGCAGCTTAGAAGGGTCCGAGCAGTACTTC
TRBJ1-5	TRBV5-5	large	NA	CASSELVGSNQPQHF	TGTGCCAGCAGTGAATTAGTCGGTAGCAATCAGCCCCAGCATTTT
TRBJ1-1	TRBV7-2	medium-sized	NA	CASRTMGTEAFF	TGTGCCAGCAGGACCATGGGCACTGAAGCTTTCTTT
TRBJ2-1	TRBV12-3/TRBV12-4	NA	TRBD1	CASKRGTGFYNEQFF	TGCGCCAGCAAAAGAGGGACAGGGTTCTACAATGAGCAGTTCTTC
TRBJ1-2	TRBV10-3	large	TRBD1	CAIPGTGFGYTF	TGTGCCATTCCCGGGACAGGGTTTGGCTACACCTTC
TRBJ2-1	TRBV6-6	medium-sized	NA	CASSWSGYEQFF	TGTGCCAGCAGTTGGTCCGGGTATGAGCAGTTCTTC
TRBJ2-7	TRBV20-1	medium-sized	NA	CSARDLTAIVSYEQYF	TGCAGTGCTAGAGATCTGACGGCAATAGTCTCCTACGAGCAGTACTTC
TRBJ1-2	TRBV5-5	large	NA	CASSLDYGYTF	TGTGCCAGCAGCTTGGACTATGGCTACACCTTC
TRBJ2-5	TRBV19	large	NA	CASSIRGAGKTQYF	TGTGCCAGTAGTATACGGGGCGCTGGGAAGACCCAGTACTTC